The sequence of this TCR beta chain was determined in a study of CD8+ T cells in alopecia areata. Alopecia areata patients had lesional scalp punch biopsies and peripheral blood taken from them. Separation by sorting yielded CD4+ and CD8+ T cells from PBMCs. Study findings and constraints: Clonality exceeded that of normal scalp in lesional scalp, most notably in alopecia totalis/universalis.

This clone has more than one count but fewer than ten. The antigen is unknown. Germline-derived CDR1 and CDR2 are SQVTM and ANQGSEA. This CDR3 has 17 amino acids. V lost 0 bases, J lost 4 bases, and 10 bases stayed unmatched. It was cDNA, reverse transcribed from extracted RNA, that served as the sequencing template. The protocol was immunoSEQ multiplex PCR, while the TCRdb copy is restricted to in-frame clones and leaves out a portion. Of 75,000 to 100,000 clones in the sample, about two fifths were seen once. The sample comprised CD4+ T cells sorted from blood. The chain links TRBV29-1 to TRBJ2-3, with 10 bases identical to TRBD2. The source is a human donor with alopecia areata. DNA for the CDR3: TGCAGCGTTGAAGATAGGGGGGGGACTAGCGTGCCAGATACGCAGTATTTT. It specifies CSVEDRGGTSVPDTQYF.